This is a list of T cell receptor beta chains from one sample in a study of CD8+CD57+ T cells in acquired aplastic anemia. In TCRdb, the reads were re-called with MiXCR into one record per CDR3 protein. The table shows around 500,000 distinct CDR3 sequences, with more than 25% occurring only once. The sequencing input was sorted CD4+, CD8+, or CD8+CD57+ T cells (not recorded which) from PBMCs. The receptors originated from a human donor with aplastic anemia. Each CDR3 is given with its conserved first and last residue. The D gene is left open where the match is weak. Expanded clones get a size class; other rows say once, few or many, or leave the size out.

V gene	clone size	D gene	J gene	CDR3 protein	CDR3 DNA
TRBV30	NA	NA	TRBJ1-3	CAWSLRASGNTIYF	TGTGCCTGGAGTTTGAGGGCCTCTGGAAACACCATATATTTT
TRBV25-1	few	TRBD2	TRBJ2-1	CASSVTSGRVTYNEQFF	TGTGCCAGCAGCGTGACTAGCGGGAGAGTAACCTACAATGAGCAGTTCTTC
TRBV10-3	NA	NA	TRBJ2-2	CASSYPPGVSSGELFF	TGTGCCAGCAGTTACCCCCCGGGAGTGAGTTCCGGGGAGCTGTTTTTT
TRBV7-8	NA	TRBD1	TRBJ1-2	CASRRTGSYGYTF	TGTGCCAGCAGACGGACAGGGAGTTATGGCTACACCTTC
TRBV10-3	many	TRBD1	TRBJ1-1	CAISESRTGTNTEAFF	TGTGCCATCAGTGAGTCGCGGACAGGCACGAACACTGAAGCTTTCTTT
TRBV6-5	NA	NA	TRBJ1-6	CASSSELGSVVNSPLHF	TGTGCCAGCAGTTCCGAACTTGGGTCAGTTGTGAATTCACCCCTCCACTTT
TRBV24-1	NA	NA	TRBJ2-1	CATSEAGHVEQFF	TGTGCCACCAGTGAGGCGGGACACGTTGAGCAGTTCTTC
TRBV24-1	many	TRBD1	TRBJ1-2	CATSDPGLGGQGRNGYTF	TGTGCCACCAGTGACCCCGGTCTAGGAGGACAGGGGAGAAATGGCTACACCTTC
TRBV20-1	many	NA	TRBJ1-2	CSASHNYGYTF	TGCAGTGCTAGCCATAACTATGGCTACACCTTC
TRBV29-1	many	TRBD1	TRBJ2-7	CSVRDRGRFGQYF	TGCAGCGTGAGGGACAGGGGGCGATTCGGGCAGTACTTC
TRBV7-9	many	TRBD1	TRBJ2-3	CASINRGDTQYF	TGTGCCAGCATCAACAGGGGAGATACGCAGTATTTT
TRBV5-1	few	NA	TRBJ2-3	CASRPTSSTDTQYF	TGCGCCAGCCGCCCGACTAGTAGCACAGATACGCAGTATTTT
TRBV12-3/TRBV12-4	NA	TRBD2	TRBJ2-7	CASRGRGGREQYF	TGTGCCAGCAGAGGGCGGGGGGGACGCGAGCAGTACTTC
TRBV4-1	few	NA	TRBJ2-3	CASSQHPSPGTQYF	TGCGCCAGCAGCCAACATCCGTCCCCGGGTACGCAGTATTTT